The 24 T cell receptor beta chains below were found in one sample sequenced in a study of T cells in localized non-small cell lung cancer. The assay was immunoSEQ multiplex PCR, and TCRdb's table has in-frame clones only and misses some. In the table there are around 30,000 clones, less than 95% of which are singletons. Sequences were derived from peripheral blood, sampled before any cancer treatment. Every receptor here comes from a female donor of 60 years or more with stage I lung adenocarcinoma.

V usage is TRBV5-1 and J usage is TRBJ1-1, with 7 bases lining up with TRBD1. This CDR3 spans 13 amino acids. CDR1 is SGHRS and CDR2 is YFSETQ in the germline V gene. V trimming: 0 bases; J trimming: 4 bases; junction bases outside the gene matches: 0. The CDR3 here is CASSLEGATEAFF. As DNA, the CDR3 is TGCGCCAGCAGCTTGGAGGGGGCCACTGAAGCTTTCTTT.

The gene calls are TRBV28 and TRBJ2-7; tentatively, D is TRBD1 or TRBD2 (5 bases each). The germline gives CDR1 MDHEN, CDR2 SYDVKM. Trimming took off 5 bases at V and 9 bases at J, with 14 bases between the two ends. The CDR3 length is 12 residues. The CDR3 loop is CASSTSGSGQYF. The CDR3 DNA reads TGTGCCAGCAGTACCTCAGGGAGTGGGCAGTACTTC. The complete variable domain, with remaining parts taken from reference TRBV28 and TRBJ2-7, reads DVKVTQSSRYLVKRTGEKVFLECVQDMDHENMFWYRQDPGLGLRLIYFSYDVKMKEKGDIPEGYSVSREKKERFSLILESASTNQTSMYLCASSTSGSGQYFGPGTRLTVT.

This clone was detected only once. The chain employs TRBV7-8 and TRBJ2-5, with D possibly matching TRBD1 (6 bases). V lost 5 bases, J lost 13 bases, and 23 bases lay in between. The CDR3 is 14 residues long. Germline values: CDR1 SGHVS, CDR2 FQNEAQ. CDR3 nucleotides: TGTGCCAGCAGCCCCTTGACCGGACAGACCAAGGGGTACTTC. The encoded protein is CASSPLTGQTKGYF.

The count of this clone is one. The V gene is TRBV5-1, the J gene TRBJ2-1; no clear D gene. Germline CDR1 and CDR2: SGHRS and YFSETQ. The germline V and J ends were trimmed by 0 bases and 9 bases, with 7 bases remaining between them. The CDR3 contains 12 residues. Here the CDR3 DNA reads TGCGCCAGCAGCTTGGATTGGGGTGAGCAGTTCTTC. It is translated as CASSLDWGEQFF.

The V call is TRBV7-2, the J call TRBJ1-1, with 7 bases matching TRBD1. With 5 bases clipped from V and 4 bases from J, the junction kept 7 bases outside the gene matches. The V gene's germline CDR1 is SGHTA and CDR2 FQGNSA. The CDR3 has 14 amino acids. The CDR3 region is CASSPRGQVTEAFF. The CDR3 DNA is TGTGCCAGCAGCCCACGCGGACAGGTCACTGAAGCTTTCTTT. The full variable domain, with the rest looked up from reference TRBV7-2 and TRBJ1-1, is GAGVSQSPSNKVTEKGKDVELRCDPISGHTALYWYRQSLGQGLEFLIYFQGNSAPDKSGLPSDRFSAERTGGSVSTLTIQRTQQEDSAVYLCASSPRGQVTEAFFGQGTRLTVV.

The chain combines TRBV6-1 with TRBJ1-2; 12 bases are a match to TRBD1. CDR1 is MNHNS and CDR2 is SASEGT in the germline V gene. V shed 10 bases and J 8 bases; nucleotides not matched to a gene: 11. This CDR3 comprises 14 residues. CDR3 in DNA: TGTGCCACAGATCCGGGACAGGGGGCGTCGGGCTACACCTTC. Translating gives CATDPGQGASGYTF.

This chain connects TRBV7-7 to TRBJ1-2; D might be TRBD1 (5 bases). The germline V and J ends were trimmed by 5 bases and 5 bases, with 24 bases remaining between them. The germline V gene encodes CDR1 SSHAT and CDR2 FNYEAQ (reference sequence). CDR3 length: 17 residues. CDR3 DNA sequence: TGTGCCAGCAGCCCTCTAGGGAGGGAGGAGGGGACTTATGGCTACACCTTC. Protein product: CASSPLGREEGTYGYTF.

V and J are TRBV7-8 and TRBJ2-7, with TRBD1 matching over 7 bases. Trimming removed 0 bases from V and 7 bases from J; junction bases left unmatched: 3. This CDR3 contains 13 residues. Germline CDR1 reads SGHVS; CDR2 reads FQNEAQ. CDR3 coding DNA: TGTGCCAGCAGCTTAGCGCCGACAGGGGAGCAGTACTTC. Amino acids: CASSLAPTGEQYF.

The chain carries TRBV18 and TRBJ2-3, with TRBD1 matching over 10 bases. J lost 0 bases, V lost 5 bases, and 8 bases had no gene match. CDR3 length equals 17 residues. From germline, CDR1 is KGHSH and CDR2 LQKENI. CDR3 sequence (DNA): TGTGCCAGCTCAGCATTACCGGGACAGGGGAGCACAGATACGCAGTATTTT. Residues: CASSALPGQGSTDTQYF.

V gene TRBV28 combines with J gene TRBJ1-3; TRBD1 matches 10 bases. The V and J ends lost 6 bases and 0 bases, in that order; junction bases with no gene match: 17. Germline V CDR1 and CDR2: MDHEN, SYDVKM. The CDR3 consists of 20 residues. The CDR3 DNA sequence: TGTGCCAGCAGGAACGACAGGGGGCGAAATTTTATAACCTCTGGAAACACCATATATTTT. Translating it yields CASRNDRGRNFITSGNTIYF.

This sequence joins TRBV6-5 and TRBJ1-5, with a tentative D call TRBD1 (6 bases). Per germline, CDR1 MNHEY and CDR2 SVGAGI. V was clipped by 5 bases and J by 5 bases, with 13 bases between them. This CDR3 has 14 residues. CDR3 residues: CASSLTGGDQPQHF. The CDR3 DNA reads TGTGCCAGCAGTCTTACGGGGGGCGATCAGCCCCAGCATTTT.

The chain recombines TRBV18 with TRBJ2-2, with D perhaps TRBD1 (6 bases). Trimming removed 4 bases at V and 6 bases at J, with 15 bases between. Germline CDR1 KGHSH, CDR2 LQKENI. This CDR3 has 15 amino acids. CDR3 nucleotides: TGTGCCAGCTCACTACAGGGAAAGGAGGCCGGGGAGCTGTTTTTT. This gives the protein CASSLQGKEAGELFF. The entire variable domain, with the rest obtained from reference TRBV18 and TRBJ2-2, is as follows: NAGVMQNPRHLVRRRGQEARLRCSPMKGHSHVYWYRQLPEEGLKFMVYLQKENIIDESGMPKERFSAEFPKEGPSILRIQQVVRGDSAAYFCASSLQGKEAGELFFGEGSRLTVL.

The sample holds a few counts of this clone. The genes are TRBV6-6 and TRBJ2-6; D remains ambiguous. Looked up from germline, CDR1 is MNHNY and CDR2 is SVGAGI (reference sequence). The CDR3 length is 16 residues. Trimming took off 5 bases at V and 0 bases at J, with 11 bases between the two ends. CDR3 amino acids: CASSVRRSSGANVLTF. The CDR3 bases are TGTGCCAGCAGTGTACGACGGAGCTCTGGGGCCAACGTCCTGACTTTC.

The V and J genes are TRBV6-5 and TRBJ2-1; 12 bases match TRBD2. Germline V gives CDR1 MNHEY, CDR2 SVGAGI. J was trimmed by 4 bases and V by 8 bases; bases with no gene match: 3. CDR3 length: 14 amino acids. CDR3 sequence: CASGTSGPYNEQFF. DNA of the CDR3: TGTGCCAGCGGGACTAGCGGGCCTTACAATGAGCAGTTCTTC.

The chain links TRBV7-7 to TRBJ2-7, with D perhaps TRBD2 (5 bases). The CDR3 runs 15 residues. Germline V gives CDR1 SSHAT, CDR2 FNYEAQ (reference sequence). The V and J ends lost 5 bases and 0 bases respectively, with 14 bases between them. The CDR3 DNA sequence: TGTGCCAGCAGCCGGGGAGTGGCGGGCTCCTACGAGCAGTACTTC. As protein: CASSRGVAGSYEQYF.

The chain couples TRBV6-5 to TRBJ2-7; 9 bases match TRBD1. Trimming at V came to 6 bases and at J to 3 bases, leaving 6 bases not matched to a gene. Germline V gene data show CDR1 as MNHEY and CDR2 as SVGAGI. CDR3 length: 14 residues. Here the CDR3 reads CASRAGTGFYEQYF. The CDR3 DNA is TGTGCCAGCAGAGCCGGGACAGGGTTCTACGAGCAGTACTTC.

CDR3 coding DNA: TGCAGCGTTGCCGGGACTAGCGGGAGAAGAGGCGAGCAGTTCTTC. It translates to CSVAGTSGRRGEQFF. The V and J genes are TRBV29-1 and TRBJ2-1, with TRBD2 identical over 14 bases. The CDR3 loop spans 15 amino acids. V gave up 4 bases and J gave up 10 bases; unmatched junction bases: 9. Germline CDR1 SQVTM, CDR2 ANQGSEA.

The chain uses TRBV11-1 and TRBJ2-1; D remains unclear. The CDR3 totals 12 residues. Looked up from germline, CDR1 is SGHAT and CDR2 is FQDESV (reference sequence). Trimming pared 5 bases from V and 10 bases from J, leaving 12 bases between. The CDR3 reads CASSPWATEQFF. CDR3 coding DNA: TGTGCCAGCAGCCCCTGGGCGACGGAGCAGTTCTTC.

The V call is TRBV7-9, the J call TRBJ1-2, with D tentatively TRBD1 (5 bases). The CDR3 runs 16 residues. Germline V gene sequence: CDR1 SEHNR, CDR2 FQNEAQ (reference sequence). Trimming cost V 4 bases and J 4 bases, with 19 bases left between them. The CDR3 here is CASSSRLTASLYGYTF. In DNA, the CDR3 is TGTGCCAGCAGCTCTCGGCTGACAGCTTCCCTCTATGGCTACACCTTC. The complete variable domain, with remaining parts taken from reference TRBV7-9 and TRBJ1-2, reads DTGVSQNPRHKITKRGQNVTFRCDPISEHNRLYWYRQTLGQGPEFLTYFQNEAQLEKSRLLSDRFSAERPKGSFSTLEIQRTEQGDSAMYLCASSSRLTASLYGYTFGSGTRLTVV.

There are a few counts of this clone. The J gene is TRBJ1-2, the V gene TRBV9, with D hard to call. V lost 7 bases, J lost 3 bases, and 7 bases lay in between. The CDR3 covers 11 residues. Germline lookup yields CDR1 SGDLS and CDR2 YYNGEE. Here the CDR3 DNA reads TGTGCCAGCGGTCAGGACTATGGCTACACCTTC. It is translated as CASGQDYGYTF.

The rearrangement uses TRBV6-1 and TRBJ2-5; D is unresolved. Deletions cut 5 bases from V and 2 bases from J, with 12 bases between. CDR1 and CDR2 (germline): MNHNS, SASEGT. The CDR3 contains 14 residues. In DNA, the CDR3 is TGTGCCAGCAGTCTCACAACAGCACAAGAGACCCAGTACTTC. It encodes CASSLTTAQETQYF.

V and J are TRBV2 and TRBJ1-5; 7 nucleotides agree with TRBD1. Germline CDR1 and CDR2: SNHLY and FYNNEI. V was clipped by 8 bases and J by 3 bases; unmatched bases: 10. The CDR3 length is 15 residues. CDR3 sequence (DNA): TGTGCCAGCGGGCGGGACAGAGGGTCCAATCAGCCCCAGCATTTT. It translates to CASGRDRGSNQPQHF. Drawing the rest from reference TRBV2 and TRBJ1-5, the complete variable domain is EPEVTQTPSHQVTQMGQEVILRCVPISNHLYFYWYRQILGQKVEFLVSFYNNEISEKSEIFDDQFSVERPDGSNFTLKIRSTKLEDSAMYFCASGRDRGSNQPQHFGDGTRLSIL.

The J gene is TRBJ1-2, the V gene TRBV6-5; 8 nucleotides agree with TRBD1. The CDR3 sequence is 15 residues long. V lost 3 bases and J lost 3; bases outside the gene matches: 6. The V gene's germline CDR1 is MNHEY and CDR2 SVGAGI. CDR3 region: CASSYRMDRDYGYTF. Written as DNA, the CDR3 is TGTGCCAGCAGTTATAGGATGGACAGGGACTATGGCTACACCTTC.

The V gene is TRBV6-4, the J gene TRBJ1-5; TRBD1 agrees at 11 bases. CDR1 MRHNA and CDR2 SNTAGT come from the germline V gene. This CDR3 spans 14 amino acids. Trimming cost V 10 bases and J 5 bases; bases outside gene matches: 7. This chain's CDR3 is CAKMGQGEDQPQHF. The CDR3 coding sequence is TGTGCCAAAATGGGACAGGGGGAAGATCAGCCCCAGCATTTT.